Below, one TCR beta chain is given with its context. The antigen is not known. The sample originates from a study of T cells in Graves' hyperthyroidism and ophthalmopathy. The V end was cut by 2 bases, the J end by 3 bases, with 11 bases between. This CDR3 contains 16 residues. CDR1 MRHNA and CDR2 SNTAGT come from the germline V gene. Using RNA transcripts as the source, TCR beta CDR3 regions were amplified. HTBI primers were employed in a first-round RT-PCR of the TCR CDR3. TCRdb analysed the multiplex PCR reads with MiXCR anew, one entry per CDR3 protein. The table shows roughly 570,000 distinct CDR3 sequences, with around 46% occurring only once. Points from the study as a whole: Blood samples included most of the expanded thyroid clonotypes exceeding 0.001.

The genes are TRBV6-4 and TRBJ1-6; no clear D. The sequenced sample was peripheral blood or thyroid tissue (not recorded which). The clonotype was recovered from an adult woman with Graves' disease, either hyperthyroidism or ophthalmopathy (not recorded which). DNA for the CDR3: TGTGCCAGCAGTGACCCAGGACCAAACTATAATTCACCCCTCCACTTT. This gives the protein CASSDPGPNYNSPLHF.